A selection of T cell receptor beta chains follows, all from one sample in a study of blood T cell repertoires in COVID-19. Data came from immunoSEQ multiplex PCR; TCRdb stores just in-frame clones and leaves some out. The repertoire includes some 130,000 clones, around 90% of them detected once, and around 3.6% sits in the top ten. Material for sequencing was peripheral blood. The origin of the receptors is a middle-aged man with active COVID-19. Both conserved end residues are part of each CDR3. Each record gives: J gene, D gene, V gene, clone size, CDR3 protein, CDR3 DNA. The D gene is left open where the match is weak. Clone size, where shown, is once, few, many, or a class for clones that have expanded.

j_gene: TRBJ2-2
d_gene: NA
v_gene: TRBV7-2
abundance: NA
CDR3aa: CASSLSGHSTGELFF
CDR3nt: TGTGCCAGCAGCTTATCTGGGCATTCCACCGGGGAGCTGTTTTTT

j_gene: TRBJ1-2
d_gene: TRBD1
v_gene: TRBV6-5
abundance: NA
CDR3aa: CASSYPTGGGRGYTF
CDR3nt: TGTGCCAGCAGTTACCCGACAGGGGGTGGGAGAGGCTACACCTTC

j_gene: TRBJ1-4
d_gene: NA
v_gene: TRBV5-1
abundance: NA
CDR3aa: CASSFGQGGEKLFF
CDR3nt: TGCGCCAGCAGCTTCGGCCAGGGTGGTGAAAAACTGTTTTTT

j_gene: TRBJ1-1
d_gene: NA
v_gene: TRBV15
abundance: NA
CDR3aa: CATSRDRVNTEAFF
CDR3nt: TGTGCCACCAGCAGAGATCGGGTGAACACTGAAGCTTTCTTT

j_gene: TRBJ1-1
d_gene: NA
v_gene: TRBV11-2
abundance: NA
CDR3aa: CASSFSENTEAFF
CDR3nt: TGTGCCAGCAGCTTTTCAGAGAACACTGAAGCTTTCTTT

j_gene: TRBJ1-4
d_gene: TRBD1
v_gene: TRBV6-5
abundance: once
CDR3aa: CASRSGTGEEKLFF
CDR3nt: TGTGCCAGCAGATCCGGGACAGGGGAGGAAAAACTGTTTTTT

j_gene: TRBJ1-1
d_gene: NA
v_gene: TRBV7-2
abundance: few
CDR3aa: CASTRSELEAFF
CDR3nt: TGTGCCAGCACCCGGTCGGAGCTTGAAGCTTTCTTT

j_gene: TRBJ2-3
d_gene: TRBD1
v_gene: TRBV18
abundance: NA
CDR3aa: CASSRGQGTLTDTQYF
CDR3nt: TGTGCCAGCTCACGCGGACAGGGGACCCTCACAGATACGCAGTATTTT

j_gene: TRBJ2-7
d_gene: NA
v_gene: TRBV2
abundance: few
CDR3aa: CASRRQPNYEQYF
CDR3nt: TGTGCCAGCAGGCGGCAGCCCAACTACGAGCAGTACTTC

j_gene: TRBJ1-1
d_gene: NA
v_gene: TRBV27
abundance: NA
CDR3aa: CASSSPVGGGNTEAFF
CDR3nt: TGTGCCAGCAGTTCTCCGGTCGGGGGGGGGAACACTGAAGCTTTCTTT

j_gene: TRBJ1-3
d_gene: NA
v_gene: TRBV11-2
abundance: once
CDR3aa: CASRPPGAGNTIYF
CDR3nt: TGTGCCAGCAGGCCACCGGGGGCTGGAAACACCATATATTTT

j_gene: TRBJ1-6
d_gene: TRBD1
v_gene: TRBV30
abundance: NA
CDR3aa: CAWGTGTAPLHF
CDR3nt: TGTGCCTGGGGGACAGGGACTGCACCCCTCCACTTT

j_gene: TRBJ1-6
d_gene: TRBD1
v_gene: TRBV19
abundance: NA
CDR3aa: CASSTDRGYYSPLHF
CDR3nt: TGTGCCAGTAGTACCGACAGGGGGTATTATTCACCCCTCCACTTT

j_gene: TRBJ1-6
d_gene: NA
v_gene: TRBV6-1
abundance: NA
CDR3aa: CASSEQGGLYNSPLHF
CDR3nt: TGTGCCAGCAGTGAACAAGGGGGTCTCTATAATTCACCCCTCCACTTT

j_gene: TRBJ2-1
d_gene: NA
v_gene: TRBV7-8
abundance: NA
CDR3aa: CASSTLTVVGYNEQFF
CDR3nt: TGTGCCAGCAGCACGTTAACAGTAGTGGGTTACAATGAGCAGTTCTTC

j_gene: TRBJ1-4
d_gene: NA
v_gene: TRBV25-1
abundance: NA
CDR3aa: CASSEGVSGEKLFF
CDR3nt: TGTGCCAGCAGTGAAGGGGTGTCGGGGGAAAAACTGTTTTTT

j_gene: TRBJ1-1
d_gene: TRBD1
v_gene: TRBV7-6
abundance: NA
CDR3aa: CASSIDRGHTEAFF
CDR3nt: TGTGCCAGCAGCATAGACAGGGGCCACACTGAAGCTTTCTTT

j_gene: TRBJ2-3
d_gene: NA
v_gene: TRBV24-1
abundance: NA
CDR3aa: CATSDPRRLEGTDTQYF
CDR3nt: TGTGCCACCAGTGACCCCCGGAGGTTGGAGGGGACAGATACGCAGTATTTT

j_gene: TRBJ2-1
d_gene: NA
v_gene: TRBV10-1
abundance: NA
CDR3aa: CASSGTPGDNEQFF
CDR3nt: TGCGCCAGCAGTGGGACTCCGGGGGACAATGAGCAGTTCTTC

j_gene: TRBJ1-2
d_gene: NA
v_gene: TRBV6-5
abundance: few
CDR3aa: CASSYAAANYGYTF
CDR3nt: TGTGCCAGCAGTTACGCGGCAGCTAACTATGGCTACACCTTC

j_gene: TRBJ2-7
d_gene: TRBD2
v_gene: TRBV2
abundance: NA
CDR3aa: CASSELLSGGFPYEQYF
CDR3nt: TGTGCCAGCAGTGAATTGCTTAGCGGGGGGTTTCCCTACGAGCAGTACTTC

j_gene: TRBJ2-3
d_gene: NA
v_gene: TRBV27
abundance: NA
CDR3aa: CASSPSGVGDTQYF
CDR3nt: TGTGCCAGCAGTCCGTCAGGGGTTGGAGATACGCAGTATTTT

j_gene: TRBJ2-1
d_gene: NA
v_gene: TRBV5-1
abundance: NA
CDR3aa: CASSLGSGGGSYNEQFF
CDR3nt: TGCGCCAGCAGCCTGGGGTCGGGCGGAGGCTCCTACAATGAGCAGTTCTTC

j_gene: TRBJ1-2
d_gene: NA
v_gene: TRBV19
abundance: NA
CDR3aa: CASSGRGRGYGYTF
CDR3nt: TGTGCCAGTAGTGGGCGGGGAAGGGGCTATGGCTACACCTTC

j_gene: TRBJ1-2
d_gene: TRBD1
v_gene: TRBV12-3/TRBV12-4
abundance: NA
CDR3aa: CASSWDRGYGYTF
CDR3nt: TGTGCCAGCAGTTGGGACAGGGGCTATGGCTACACCTTC

j_gene: TRBJ1-1
d_gene: NA
v_gene: TRBV2
abundance: few
CDR3aa: CASKMIVNTEAFF
CDR3nt: TGTGCCAGCAAGATGATAGTGAACACTGAAGCTTTCTTT

j_gene: TRBJ1-4
d_gene: TRBD1
v_gene: TRBV2
abundance: few
CDR3aa: CASRTGLNEKLFF
CDR3nt: TGTGCCAGCCGGACAGGGCTTAATGAAAAACTGTTTTTT

j_gene: TRBJ2-1
d_gene: TRBD1
v_gene: TRBV29-1
abundance: once
CDR3aa: CSAGPGTGGINNEQFF
CDR3nt: TGCAGCGCTGGCCCCGGGACAGGGGGCATAAACAATGAGCAGTTCTTC

j_gene: TRBJ1-2
d_gene: NA
v_gene: TRBV2
abundance: NA
CDR3aa: CASRREAPAEGYTF
CDR3nt: TGTGCCAGCAGGAGAGAAGCGCCCGCCGAAGGCTACACCTTC

j_gene: TRBJ1-1
d_gene: TRBD1
v_gene: TRBV2
abundance: NA
CDR3aa: CASRENRGSNTEAFF
CDR3nt: TGTGCCAGCAGAGAAAACAGGGGTTCGAACACTGAAGCTTTCTTT

j_gene: TRBJ2-7
d_gene: NA
v_gene: TRBV15
abundance: NA
CDR3aa: CATSRGQRSSYEQYF
CDR3nt: TGTGCCACCAGCAGAGGTCAGCGAAGCTCCTACGAGCAGTACTTC

j_gene: TRBJ1-2
d_gene: NA
v_gene: TRBV3-1/TRBV3-2
abundance: NA
CDR3aa: CASSSGPTGGLGGYTF
CDR3nt: TGTGCCAGCTCTTCGGGACCAACCGGGGGGTTAGGCGGCTACACCTTC

j_gene: TRBJ2-7
d_gene: TRBD1
v_gene: TRBV19
abundance: NA
CDR3aa: CASSSTSGTVYEQYF
CDR3nt: TGTGCCAGTAGTTCGACTTCCGGGACAGTCTACGAGCAGTACTTC

j_gene: TRBJ2-3
d_gene: NA
v_gene: TRBV5-6
abundance: NA
CDR3aa: CASSPSGRTTQGTQYF
CDR3nt: TGTGCCAGCAGCCCCTCGGGGAGGACTACCCAGGGTACGCAGTATTTT

j_gene: TRBJ2-1
d_gene: NA
v_gene: TRBV6-4
abundance: few
CDR3aa: CASSAGRGVYNEQFF
CDR3nt: TGTGCCAGCAGCGCTGGGAGGGGGGTATACAATGAGCAGTTCTTC

j_gene: TRBJ1-4
d_gene: NA
v_gene: TRBV5-1
abundance: NA
CDR3aa: CASSPGDSNEKLFF
CDR3nt: TGCGCCAGCAGCCCGGGGGACTCTAATGAAAAACTGTTTTTT

j_gene: TRBJ2-1
d_gene: NA
v_gene: TRBV3-1/TRBV3-2
abundance: once
CDR3aa: CASSQEQRAEQFF
CDR3nt: TGTGCCAGCAGCCAAGAACAGAGAGCTGAGCAGTTCTTC

j_gene: TRBJ2-3
d_gene: TRBD2
v_gene: TRBV11-3
abundance: NA
CDR3aa: CASSSRTSVTDTQYF
CDR3nt: TGTGCCAGCAGCTCTCGGACTAGTGTCACAGATACGCAGTATTTT

j_gene: TRBJ2-1
d_gene: NA
v_gene: TRBV4-2
abundance: NA
CDR3aa: CASSQDRVGSYNEQFF
CDR3nt: TGTGCCAGCAGCCAAGATCGCGTCGGGTCCTACAATGAGCAGTTCTTC

j_gene: TRBJ1-5
d_gene: NA
v_gene: TRBV6-4
abundance: NA
CDR3aa: CASSAQGSNQPQHF
CDR3nt: TGTGCCAGCAGTGCACAGGGAAGCAATCAGCCCCAGCATTTT

j_gene: TRBJ1-6
d_gene: NA
v_gene: TRBV5-6
abundance: NA
CDR3aa: CASSSTPRQVNSPLHF
CDR3nt: TGTGCCAGCAGCTCTACCCCAAGACAGGTTAATTCACCCCTCCACTTT

j_gene: TRBJ1-3
d_gene: NA
v_gene: TRBV2
abundance: NA
CDR3aa: CASSEGTVVGNTIYF
CDR3nt: TGTGCCAGCAGTGAAGGCACGGTAGTCGGAAACACCATATATTTT

j_gene: TRBJ1-2
d_gene: TRBD1
v_gene: TRBV19
abundance: NA
CDR3aa: CASSIGTGNYGYTF
CDR3nt: TGTGCCAGTAGTATAGGGACAGGTAACTATGGCTACACCTTC

j_gene: TRBJ1-5
d_gene: NA
v_gene: TRBV5-1
abundance: few
CDR3aa: CASSLRGAQGQPQHF
CDR3nt: TGCGCCAGCAGCTTGCGGGGGGCTCAAGGCCAGCCCCAGCATTTT

j_gene: TRBJ2-1
d_gene: TRBD2
v_gene: TRBV12-3/TRBV12-4
abundance: NA
CDR3aa: CVAGAYNEQFF
CDR3nt: TGTGTGGCGGGAGCCTACAATGAGCAGTTCTTC